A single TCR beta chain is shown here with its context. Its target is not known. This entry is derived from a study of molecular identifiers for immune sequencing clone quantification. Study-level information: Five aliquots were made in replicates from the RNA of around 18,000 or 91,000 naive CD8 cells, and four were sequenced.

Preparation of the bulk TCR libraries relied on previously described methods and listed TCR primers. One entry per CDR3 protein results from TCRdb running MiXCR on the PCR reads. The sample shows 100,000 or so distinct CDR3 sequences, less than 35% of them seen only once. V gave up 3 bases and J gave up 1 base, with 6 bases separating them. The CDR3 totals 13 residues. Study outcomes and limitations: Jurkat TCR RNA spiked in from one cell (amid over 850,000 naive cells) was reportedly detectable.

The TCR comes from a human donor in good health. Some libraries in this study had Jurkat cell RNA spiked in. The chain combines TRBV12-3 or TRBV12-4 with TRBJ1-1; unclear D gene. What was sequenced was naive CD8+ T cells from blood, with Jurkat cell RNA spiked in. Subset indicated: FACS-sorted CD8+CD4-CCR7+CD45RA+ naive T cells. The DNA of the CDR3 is TGTGCCAGCAGTTTTGGATGGAACACTGAAGCTTTCTTT. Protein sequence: CASSFGWNTEAFF.